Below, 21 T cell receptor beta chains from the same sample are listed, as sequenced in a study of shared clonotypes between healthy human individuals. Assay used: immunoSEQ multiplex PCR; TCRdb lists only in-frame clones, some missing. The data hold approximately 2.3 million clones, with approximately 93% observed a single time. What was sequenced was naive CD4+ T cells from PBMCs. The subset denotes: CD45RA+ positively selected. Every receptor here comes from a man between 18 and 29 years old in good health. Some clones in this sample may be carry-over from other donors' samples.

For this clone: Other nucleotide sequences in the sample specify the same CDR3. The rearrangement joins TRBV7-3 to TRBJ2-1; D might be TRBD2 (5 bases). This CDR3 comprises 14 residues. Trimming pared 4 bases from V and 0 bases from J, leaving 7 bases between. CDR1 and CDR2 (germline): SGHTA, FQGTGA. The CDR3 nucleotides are TGTGCCAGCAGCTCGGGAAGCTCCTACAATGAGCAGTTCTTC. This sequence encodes CASSSGSSYNEQFF.

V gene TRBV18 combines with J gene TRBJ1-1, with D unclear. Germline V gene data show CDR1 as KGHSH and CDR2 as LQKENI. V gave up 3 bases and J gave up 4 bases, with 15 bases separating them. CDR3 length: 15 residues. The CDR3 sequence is CASSPELGVGTEAFF. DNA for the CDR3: TGTGCCAGCTCACCGGAACTCGGGGTGGGCACTGAAGCTTTCTTT. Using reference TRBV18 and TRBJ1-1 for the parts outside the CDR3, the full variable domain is NAGVMQNPRHLVRRRGQEARLRCSPMKGHSHVYWYRQLPEEGLKFMVYLQKENIIDESGMPKERFSAEFPKEGPSILRIQQVVRGDSAAYFCASSPELGVGTEAFFGQGTRLTVV.

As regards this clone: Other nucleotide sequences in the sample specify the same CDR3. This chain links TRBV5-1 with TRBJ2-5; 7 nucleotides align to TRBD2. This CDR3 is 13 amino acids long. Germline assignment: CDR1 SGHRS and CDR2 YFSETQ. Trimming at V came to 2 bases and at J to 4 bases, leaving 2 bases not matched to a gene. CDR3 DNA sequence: TGCGCCAGCAGCTTATCGGGGGGAGAGACCCAGTACTTC. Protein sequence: CASSLSGGETQYF.

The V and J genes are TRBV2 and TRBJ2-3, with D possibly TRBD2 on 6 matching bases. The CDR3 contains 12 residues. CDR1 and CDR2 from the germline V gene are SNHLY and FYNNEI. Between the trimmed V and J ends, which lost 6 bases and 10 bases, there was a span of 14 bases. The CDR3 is CASSGLRASQYF. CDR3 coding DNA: TGTGCCAGCAGCGGACTAAGGGCCTCGCAGTATTTT.

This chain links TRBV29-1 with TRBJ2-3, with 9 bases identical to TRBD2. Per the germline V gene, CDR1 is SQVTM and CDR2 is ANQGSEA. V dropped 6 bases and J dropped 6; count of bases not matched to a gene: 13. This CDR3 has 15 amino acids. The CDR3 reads CSVAGTSSSSDTQYF. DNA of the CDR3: TGCAGCGTCGCCGGGACTAGCTCTTCTTCGGATACGCAGTATTTT.

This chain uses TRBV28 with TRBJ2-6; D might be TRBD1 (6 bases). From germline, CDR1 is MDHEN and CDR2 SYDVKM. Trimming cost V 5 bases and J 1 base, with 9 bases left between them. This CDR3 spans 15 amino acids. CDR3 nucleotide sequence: TGTGCCAGCAGTACTGGACAGTCTGGGGCCAACGTCCTGACTTTC. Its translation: CASSTGQSGANVLTF.

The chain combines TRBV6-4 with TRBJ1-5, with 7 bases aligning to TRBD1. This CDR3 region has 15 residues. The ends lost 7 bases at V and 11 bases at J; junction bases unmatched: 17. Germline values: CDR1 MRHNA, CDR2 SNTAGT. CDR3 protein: CASIPRDSRWGAQHF. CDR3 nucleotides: TGTGCCAGCATACCTCGGGACAGCCGTTGGGGAGCCCAGCATTTT.

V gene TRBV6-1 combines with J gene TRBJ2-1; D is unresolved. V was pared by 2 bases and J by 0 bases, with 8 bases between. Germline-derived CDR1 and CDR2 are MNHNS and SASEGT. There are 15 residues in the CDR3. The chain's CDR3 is CASSELPRSYNEQFF. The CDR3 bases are TGTGCCAGCAGTGAACTCCCCCGCTCCTACAATGAGCAGTTCTTC.

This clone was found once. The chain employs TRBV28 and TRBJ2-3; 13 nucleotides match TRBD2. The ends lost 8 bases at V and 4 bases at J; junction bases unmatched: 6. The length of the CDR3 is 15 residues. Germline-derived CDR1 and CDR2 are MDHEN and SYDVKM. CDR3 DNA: TGTGCCAGCGTTACTAGCGGGAGGGCCCCAGATACGCAGTATTTT. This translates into CASVTSGRAPDTQYF.

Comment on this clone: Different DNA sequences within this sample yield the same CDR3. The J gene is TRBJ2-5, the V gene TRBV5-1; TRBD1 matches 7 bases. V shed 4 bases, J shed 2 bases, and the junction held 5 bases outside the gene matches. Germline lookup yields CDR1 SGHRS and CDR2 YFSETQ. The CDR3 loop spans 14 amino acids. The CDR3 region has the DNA TGCGCCAGCAGCCCTGGGACAGCTCAAGAGACCCAGTACTTC. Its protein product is CASSPGTAQETQYF.

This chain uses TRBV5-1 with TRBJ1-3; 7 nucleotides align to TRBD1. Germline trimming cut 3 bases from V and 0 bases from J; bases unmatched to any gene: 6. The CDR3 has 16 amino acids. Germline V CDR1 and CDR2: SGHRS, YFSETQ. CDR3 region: CASSSGTAISGNTIYF. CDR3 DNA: TGCGCCAGCAGCTCCGGGACAGCCATCTCTGGAAACACCATATATTTT.

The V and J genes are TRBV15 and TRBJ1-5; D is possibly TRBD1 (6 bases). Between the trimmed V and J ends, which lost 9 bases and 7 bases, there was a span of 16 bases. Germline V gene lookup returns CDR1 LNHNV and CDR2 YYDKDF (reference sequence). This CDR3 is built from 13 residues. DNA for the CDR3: TGTGCCACGGGAAACAGGGTCGGCCAGCCCCAGCATTTT. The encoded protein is CATGNRVGQPQHF.

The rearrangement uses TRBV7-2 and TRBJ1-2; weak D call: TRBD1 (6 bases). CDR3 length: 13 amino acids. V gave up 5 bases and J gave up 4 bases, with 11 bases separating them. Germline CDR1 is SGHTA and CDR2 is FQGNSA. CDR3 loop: CASSARGGYGYTF. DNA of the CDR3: TGTGCCAGCAGCGCCAGGGGTGGCTATGGCTACACCTTC.

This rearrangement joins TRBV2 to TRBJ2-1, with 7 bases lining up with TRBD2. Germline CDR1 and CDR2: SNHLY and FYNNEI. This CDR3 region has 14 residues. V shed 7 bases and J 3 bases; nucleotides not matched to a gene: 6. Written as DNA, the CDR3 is TGTGCCAGCAACAGGCTAGCGGTCTACAATGAGCAGTTCTTC. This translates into CASNRLAVYNEQFF.

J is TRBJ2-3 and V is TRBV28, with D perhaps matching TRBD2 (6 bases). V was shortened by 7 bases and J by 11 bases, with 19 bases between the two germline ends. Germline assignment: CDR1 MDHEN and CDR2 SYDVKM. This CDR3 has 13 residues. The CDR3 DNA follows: TGTGCCAGCACCCTCACGGCTCGGGAGTTGCAGTATTTT. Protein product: CASTLTARELQYF. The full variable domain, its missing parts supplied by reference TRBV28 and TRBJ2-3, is DVKVTQSSRYLVKRTGEKVFLECVQDMDHENMFWYRQDPGLGLRLIYFSYDVKMKEKGDIPEGYSVSREKKERFSLILESASTNQTSMYLCASTLTARELQYFGPGTRLTVL.

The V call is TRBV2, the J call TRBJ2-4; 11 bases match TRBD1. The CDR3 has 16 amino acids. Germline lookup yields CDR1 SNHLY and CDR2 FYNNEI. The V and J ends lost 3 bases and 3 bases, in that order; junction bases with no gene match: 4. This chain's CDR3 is CASSEDRGLVKNIQYF. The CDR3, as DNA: TGTGCCAGCAGTGAGGACAGGGGGCTTGTCAAAAACATTCAGTACTTC.

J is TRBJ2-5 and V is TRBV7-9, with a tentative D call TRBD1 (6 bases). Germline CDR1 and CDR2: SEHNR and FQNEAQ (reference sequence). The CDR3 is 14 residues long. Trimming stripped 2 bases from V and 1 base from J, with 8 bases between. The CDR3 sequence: CASSLHRVQETQYF. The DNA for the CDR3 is TGTGCCAGCAGCTTACACAGGGTCCAAGAGACCCAGTACTTC.

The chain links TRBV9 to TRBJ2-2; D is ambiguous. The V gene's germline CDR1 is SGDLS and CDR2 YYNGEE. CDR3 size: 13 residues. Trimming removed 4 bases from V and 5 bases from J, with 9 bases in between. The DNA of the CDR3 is TGTGCCAGCAGCTTCCCAATTACCGGGGAGCTGTTTTTT. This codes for CASSFPITGELFF.

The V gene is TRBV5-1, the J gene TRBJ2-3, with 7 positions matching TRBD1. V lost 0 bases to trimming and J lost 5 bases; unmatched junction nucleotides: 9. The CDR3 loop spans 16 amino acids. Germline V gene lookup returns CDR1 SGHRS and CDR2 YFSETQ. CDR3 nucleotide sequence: TGCGCCAGCAGCTTGGTGTATAGGGGGCGTGAAGATACGCAGTATTTT. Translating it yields CASSLVYRGREDTQYF.

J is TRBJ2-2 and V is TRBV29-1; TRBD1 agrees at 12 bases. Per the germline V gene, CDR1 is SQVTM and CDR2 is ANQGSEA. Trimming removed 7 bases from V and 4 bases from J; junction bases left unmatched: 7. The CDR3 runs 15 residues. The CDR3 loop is CSAKGDRGLTGELFF. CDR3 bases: TGCAGCGCCAAAGGGGACAGGGGGCTCACCGGGGAGCTGTTTTTT.

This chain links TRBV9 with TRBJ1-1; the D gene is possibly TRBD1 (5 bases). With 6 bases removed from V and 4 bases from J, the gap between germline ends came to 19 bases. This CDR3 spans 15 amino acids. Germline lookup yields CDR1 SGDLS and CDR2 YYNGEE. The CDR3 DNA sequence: TGTGCCAGCACTGAGGGGAGGGCGCTGGGCACTGAAGCTTTCTTT. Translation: CASTEGRALGTEAFF. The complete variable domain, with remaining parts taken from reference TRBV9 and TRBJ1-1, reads DSGVTQTPKHLITATGQRVTLRCSPRSGDLSVYWYQQSLDQGLQFLIQYYNGEERAKGNILERFSAQQFPDLHSELNLSSLELGDSALYFCASTEGRALGTEAFFGQGTRLTVV.